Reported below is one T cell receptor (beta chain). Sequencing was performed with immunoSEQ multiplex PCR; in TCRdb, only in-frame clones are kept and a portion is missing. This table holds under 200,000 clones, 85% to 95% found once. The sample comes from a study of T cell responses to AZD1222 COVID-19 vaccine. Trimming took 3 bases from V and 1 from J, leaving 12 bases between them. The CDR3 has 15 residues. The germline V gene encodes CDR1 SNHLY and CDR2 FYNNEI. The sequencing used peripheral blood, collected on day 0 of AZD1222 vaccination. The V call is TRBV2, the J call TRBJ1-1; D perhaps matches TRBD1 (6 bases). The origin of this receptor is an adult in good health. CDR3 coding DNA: TGTGCCAGCAGTGACCAGGGGAAGCAGAACACTGAAGCTTTCTTT. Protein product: CASSDQGKQNTEAFF.